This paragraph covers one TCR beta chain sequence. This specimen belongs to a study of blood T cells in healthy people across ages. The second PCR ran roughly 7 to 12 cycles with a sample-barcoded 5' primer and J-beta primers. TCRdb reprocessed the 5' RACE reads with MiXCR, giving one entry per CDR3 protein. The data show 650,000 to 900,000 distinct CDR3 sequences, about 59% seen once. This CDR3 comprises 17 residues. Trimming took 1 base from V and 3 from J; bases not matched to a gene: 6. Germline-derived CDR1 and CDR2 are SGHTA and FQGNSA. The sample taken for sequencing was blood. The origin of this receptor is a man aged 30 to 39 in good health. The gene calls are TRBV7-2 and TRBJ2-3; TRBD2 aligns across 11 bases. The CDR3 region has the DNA TGTGCCAGCAGCTTAGTAGTAGCGGGGGGGAGTACAGATACGCAGTATTTT. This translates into CASSLVVAGGSTDTQYF.